This T cell receptor (beta chain) was observed in a study of blood T cell repertoires in COVID-19. V gave up 6 bases and J gave up 8 bases, with 13 bases separating them. The CDR3 length is 13 residues. Sequencing was performed with immunoSEQ multiplex PCR; in TCRdb, only in-frame clones are kept and a portion is missing. The table lists 30,000 to 40,000 clones, roughly 90% of them singletons, with less than 30% in the top ten. The sample comprised peripheral blood. The gene calls are TRBV12-3 or TRBV12-4 and TRBJ2-2; maybe TRBD2 (6 bases). The receptor was isolated from a man between 60 and 75 years old with active or convalescent COVID-19. The CDR3 nucleotides are TGTGCCAGCAGCCCCGTTGGAGGGGGGGAGCTGTTTTTT. It yields the protein CASSPVGGGELFF.